The next 8 T cell receptor beta chains were all read from a single sample in a study of blood T cell repertoires in COVID-19. This table comes from immunoSEQ multiplex PCR, and its TCRdb copy is limited to in-frame clones, with some not included. The profile covers around 120,000 clones, with about 83% appearing a single time and roughly 10% taken by the ten largest. The material sequenced was peripheral blood. The receptors come from a man aged 40-55 years with active or convalescent COVID-19.

V and J are TRBV2 and TRBJ2-1; 7 nucleotides match TRBD2. CDR1 and CDR2 (germline): SNHLY, FYNNEI. V shed 4 bases, J shed 1 base, and the junction held 4 bases outside the gene matches. CDR3 length: 15 residues. CDR3 coding DNA: TGTGCCAGCAGTGGCGGGGGTTATTCCTACAATGAGCAGTTCTTC. Protein: CASSGGGYSYNEQFF.

The chain is built from TRBV5-1 and TRBJ1-1; 8 bases agree with TRBD1. The V gene's germline CDR1 is SGHRS and CDR2 YFSETQ. V gave up 4 bases and J gave up 1 base; unmatched junction bases: 3. The CDR3 runs 14 residues. The CDR3: CASSPQGANTEAFF. The DNA of the CDR3 is TGCGCCAGCAGCCCGCAGGGGGCGAACACTGAAGCTTTCTTT. The full variable domain, its missing parts supplied by reference TRBV5-1 and TRBJ1-1, is KAGVTQTPRYLIKTRGQQVTLSCSPISGHRSVSWYQQTPGQGLQFLFEYFSETQRNKGNFPGRFSGRQFSNSRSEMNVSTLELGDSALYLCASSPQGANTEAFFGQGTRLTVV.

The chain carries TRBV29-1 and TRBJ2-1, with D unclear. The CDR3 runs to 12 residues. Germline assignment: CDR1 SQVTM and CDR2 ANQGSEA. Trimming removed 1 base at V and 8 bases at J, with 9 bases between. CDR3 sequence reads: CSVEAGFDEQFF. CDR3 nucleotides: TGCAGCGTTGAAGCAGGTTTTGATGAGCAGTTCTTC.

This clone occurred once. The CDR3 loop is CASTLRQGGDYGYTF. The CDR3 DNA sequence: TGCGCCAGCACCCTAAGACAGGGGGGGGACTATGGCTACACCTTC. This rearrangement joins TRBV23-1 to TRBJ1-2; the match to TRBD1 covers 9 bases. Being an ORF, TRBV23-1 has a function that is uncertain. This CDR3 has 15 residues. V trimming: 7 bases; J trimming: 3 bases; junction bases outside the gene matches: 9.

In regard to this clone: The junction departs from germline at one end; a sequencing error may be responsible. The chain is built from TRBV11-2 and TRBJ1-2, with 9 bases aligning to TRBD1. CDR1 and CDR2 (germline): SGHAT, FQNNGV. CDR3 length: 14 residues. The CDR3 is CASSLGQGSYGYTF. The CDR3 bases are TGTGCCAGCAGTTTAGGACAGGGGAGCTATGGCTACACCTTC.

A few counts support this clone. This chain links TRBV7-2 with TRBJ2-7; D is possibly TRBD2 (6 bases). Germline V gene sequence: CDR1 SGHTA, CDR2 FQGNSA. The CDR3 extends over 14 amino acids. The V gene lost 5 bases and the J gene lost 1 base, with 12 bases spanning the gap. The chain's CDR3 is CASSPRLVSYEQYF. CDR3 nucleotide sequence: TGTGCCAGCAGCCCCCGACTAGTGTCCTACGAGCAGTACTTC.

The chain links TRBV19 to TRBJ2-6, with 7 bases identical to TRBD2. V dropped 7 bases and J dropped 4; count of bases not matched to a gene: 7. Germline CDR1 and CDR2: LNHDA and SQIVND (reference sequence). The CDR3 has 15 amino acids. CDR3 in amino acids: CASNRGEAGANVLTF. As DNA, the CDR3 is TGTGCCAGTAACCGGGGGGAGGCCGGGGCCAACGTCCTGACTTTC.

The CDR3 DNA reads as TGTGCCAGCAGTATAAGAGGGCCCACTGAAGCTTTCTTT. It is translated as CASSIRGPTEAFF. This chain uses TRBV12-3 or TRBV12-4 with TRBJ1-1; D gene unclear. This CDR3 region has 13 residues. Trimming took off 5 bases at V and 4 bases at J, with 11 bases between the two ends.